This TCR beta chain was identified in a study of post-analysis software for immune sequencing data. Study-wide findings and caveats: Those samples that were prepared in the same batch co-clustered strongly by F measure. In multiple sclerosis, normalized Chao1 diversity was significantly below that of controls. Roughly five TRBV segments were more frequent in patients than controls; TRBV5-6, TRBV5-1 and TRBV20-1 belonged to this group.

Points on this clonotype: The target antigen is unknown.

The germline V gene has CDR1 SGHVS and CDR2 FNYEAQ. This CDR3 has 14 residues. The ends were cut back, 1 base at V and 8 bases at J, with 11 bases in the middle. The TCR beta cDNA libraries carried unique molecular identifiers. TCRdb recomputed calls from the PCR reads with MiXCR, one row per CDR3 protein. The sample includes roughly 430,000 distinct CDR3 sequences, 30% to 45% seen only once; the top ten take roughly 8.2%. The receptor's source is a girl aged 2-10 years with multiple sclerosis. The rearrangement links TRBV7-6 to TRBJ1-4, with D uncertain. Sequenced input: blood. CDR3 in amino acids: CASSLGPGEEKLFF. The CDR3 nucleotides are TGTGCCAGCAGCTTAGGACCCGGGGAAGAAAAACTGTTTTTT.